This T cell receptor beta chain was identified during a study of blood T cells in healthy people across ages. Whole-study findings and limits: Roughly linear declines in TCR beta diversity per million T cells occurred with age.

The use of a sample-barcoded 5' primer and a J-beta primer mix characterized a second PCR of roughly 7 to 11 cycles. TCRdb ran MiXCR on the 5' RACE reads and lists one entry per CDR3 protein. The sample lists roughly 800,000 distinct CDR3 sequences, about a quarter occurring once. Worth noting for this clonotype: The antigen is undetermined. One end of the junction is discordant with germline, which a read error may explain.

The CDR3 runs 12 residues. CDR1 is MDHEN, CDR2 SYDVKM, per germline. These data also formed part of another study, on T cells of mothers and their children.

The receptor was isolated from a boy aged 5-17 years in good health. The sequenced sample consisted of blood. The rearrangement joins TRBV28 to TRBJ1-4; D is undetermined. The CDR3 protein is CASSPAAAKLLF. DNA of the CDR3: TGTGCCAGCAGCCCCGCGGCCGCAAAACTGCTTTTT.